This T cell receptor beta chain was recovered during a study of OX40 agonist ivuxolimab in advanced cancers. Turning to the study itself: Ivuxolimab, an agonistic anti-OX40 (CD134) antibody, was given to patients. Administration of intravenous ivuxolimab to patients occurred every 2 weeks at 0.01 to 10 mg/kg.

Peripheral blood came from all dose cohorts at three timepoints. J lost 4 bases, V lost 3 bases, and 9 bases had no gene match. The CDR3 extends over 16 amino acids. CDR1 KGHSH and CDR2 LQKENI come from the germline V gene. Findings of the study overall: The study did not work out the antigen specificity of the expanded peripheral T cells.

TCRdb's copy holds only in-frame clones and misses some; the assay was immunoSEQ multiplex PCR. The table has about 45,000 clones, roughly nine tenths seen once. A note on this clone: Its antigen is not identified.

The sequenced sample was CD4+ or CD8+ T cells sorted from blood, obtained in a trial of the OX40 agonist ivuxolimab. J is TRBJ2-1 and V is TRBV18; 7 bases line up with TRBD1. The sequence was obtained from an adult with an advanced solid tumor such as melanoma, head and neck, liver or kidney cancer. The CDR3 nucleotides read TGTGCCAGCTCACCCGCCGAGGGGACAGCATACAATGAGCAGTTCTTC. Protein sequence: CASSPAEGTAYNEQFF.